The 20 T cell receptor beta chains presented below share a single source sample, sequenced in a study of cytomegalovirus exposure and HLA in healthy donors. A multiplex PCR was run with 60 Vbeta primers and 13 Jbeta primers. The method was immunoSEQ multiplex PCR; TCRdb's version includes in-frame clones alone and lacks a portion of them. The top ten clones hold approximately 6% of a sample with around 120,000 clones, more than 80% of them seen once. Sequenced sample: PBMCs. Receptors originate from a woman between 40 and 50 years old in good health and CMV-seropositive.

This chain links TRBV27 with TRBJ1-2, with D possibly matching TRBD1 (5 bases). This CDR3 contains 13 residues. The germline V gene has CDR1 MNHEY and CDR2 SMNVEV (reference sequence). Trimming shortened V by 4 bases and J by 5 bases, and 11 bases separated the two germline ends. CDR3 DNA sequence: TGTGCCAGCAGTTCCAAGACAGTTTATGGCTACACCTTC. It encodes CASSSKTVYGYTF.

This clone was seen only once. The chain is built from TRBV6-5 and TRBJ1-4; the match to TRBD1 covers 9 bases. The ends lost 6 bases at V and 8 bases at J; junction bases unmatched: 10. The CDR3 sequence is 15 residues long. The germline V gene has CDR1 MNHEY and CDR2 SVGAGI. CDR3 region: CASSKGQGIGEKLFF. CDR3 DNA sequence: TGTGCCAGCAGCAAAGGACAGGGGATTGGGGAAAAACTGTTTTTT.

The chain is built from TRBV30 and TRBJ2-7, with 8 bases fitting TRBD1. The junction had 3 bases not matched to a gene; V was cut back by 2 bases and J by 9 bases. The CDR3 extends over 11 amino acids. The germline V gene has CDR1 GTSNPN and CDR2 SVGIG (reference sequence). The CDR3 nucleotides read TGTGCCTGGAGTCCGGGGACAGGGCAGTACTTC. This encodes CAWSPGTGQYF.

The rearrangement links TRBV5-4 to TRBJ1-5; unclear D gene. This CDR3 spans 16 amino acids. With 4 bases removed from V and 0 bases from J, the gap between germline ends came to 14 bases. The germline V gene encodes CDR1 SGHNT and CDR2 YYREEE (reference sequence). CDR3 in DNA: TGTGCCAGCAGCCCCTTGCCGGGGAATAGCAATCAGCCCCAGCATTTT. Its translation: CASSPLPGNSNQPQHF.

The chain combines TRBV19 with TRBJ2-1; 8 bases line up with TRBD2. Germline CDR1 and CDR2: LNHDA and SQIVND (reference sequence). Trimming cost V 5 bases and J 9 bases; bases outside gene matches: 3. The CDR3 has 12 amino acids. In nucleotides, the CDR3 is TGTGCCAGTAGTGACGGGAGGGGTGAGCAGTTCTTC. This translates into CASSDGRGEQFF.

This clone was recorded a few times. In nucleotides, the CDR3 is TGCGCCAGCAGCCAAACGACTAGCGGGTGGGAGCTGTTTTTT. Its protein is CASSQTTSGWELFF. The chain employs TRBV5-1 and TRBJ2-2; TRBD2 agrees at 10 bases. After removal of 4 bases from V and 9 bases from J, the junction contained 6 bases not matched to a gene. The germline gives CDR1 SGHRS, CDR2 YFSETQ. The CDR3 sequence is 14 residues long.

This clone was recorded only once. The CDR3 reads CASSFGGGPHNEQFF. CDR3 in DNA: TGTGCCAGCAGCTTCGGGGGGGGGCCCCACAATGAGCAGTTCTTC. This chain joins TRBV7-3 and TRBJ2-1; TRBD2 matches at 8 bases. Germline trimming cut 3 bases from V and 5 bases from J; bases unmatched to any gene: 6. Per the germline V gene, CDR1 is SGHTA and CDR2 is FQGTGA. This CDR3 region has 15 residues.

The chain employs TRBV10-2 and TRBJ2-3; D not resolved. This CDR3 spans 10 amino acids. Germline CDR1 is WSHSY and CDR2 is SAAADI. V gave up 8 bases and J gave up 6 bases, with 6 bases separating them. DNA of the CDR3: TGCGCCAGCTCCTCGGATACGCAGTATTTT. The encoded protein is CASSSDTQYF.

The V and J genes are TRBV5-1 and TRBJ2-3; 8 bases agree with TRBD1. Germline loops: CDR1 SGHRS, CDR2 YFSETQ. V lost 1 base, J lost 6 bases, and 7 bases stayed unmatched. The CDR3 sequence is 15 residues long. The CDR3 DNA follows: TGCGCCAGCAGCTTGTTGGAACAGGGGGTGGATACGCAGTATTTT. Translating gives CASSLLEQGVDTQYF.

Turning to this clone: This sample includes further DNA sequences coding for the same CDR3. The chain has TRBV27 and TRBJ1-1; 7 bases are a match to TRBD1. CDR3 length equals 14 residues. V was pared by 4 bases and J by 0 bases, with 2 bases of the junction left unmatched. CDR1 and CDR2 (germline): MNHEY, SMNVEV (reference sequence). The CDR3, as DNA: TGTGCCAGCAGTTCGACAGGGATGAACACTGAAGCTTTCTTT. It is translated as CASSSTGMNTEAFF.

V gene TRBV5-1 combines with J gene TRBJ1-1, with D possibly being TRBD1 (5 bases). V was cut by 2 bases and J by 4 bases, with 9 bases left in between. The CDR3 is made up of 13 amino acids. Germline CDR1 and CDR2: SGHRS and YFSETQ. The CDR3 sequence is CASSFPGSTEAFF. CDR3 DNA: TGCGCCAGCAGCTTTCCAGGGTCCACTGAAGCTTTCTTT.

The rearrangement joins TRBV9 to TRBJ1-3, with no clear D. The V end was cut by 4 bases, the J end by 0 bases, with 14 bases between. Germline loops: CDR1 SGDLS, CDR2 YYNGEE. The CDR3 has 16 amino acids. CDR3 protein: CASSTLTRGSGNTIYF. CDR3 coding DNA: TGTGCCAGCAGCACCCTGACTCGGGGCTCTGGAAACACCATATATTTT.

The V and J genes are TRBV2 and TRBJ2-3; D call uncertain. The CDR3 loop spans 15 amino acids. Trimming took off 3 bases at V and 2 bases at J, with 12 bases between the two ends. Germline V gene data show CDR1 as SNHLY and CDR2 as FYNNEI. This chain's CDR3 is CASSEVDLPTDTQYF. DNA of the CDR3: TGTGCCAGCAGTGAGGTAGACTTACCCACAGATACGCAGTATTTT.

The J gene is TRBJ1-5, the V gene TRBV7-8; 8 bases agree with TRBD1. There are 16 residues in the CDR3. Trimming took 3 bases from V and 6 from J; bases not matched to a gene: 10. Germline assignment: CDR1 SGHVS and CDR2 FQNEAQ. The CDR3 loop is CASSFFGQGLSQPQHF. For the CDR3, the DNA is TGTGCCAGCAGCTTTTTTGGACAGGGCTTAAGTCAGCCCCAGCATTTT. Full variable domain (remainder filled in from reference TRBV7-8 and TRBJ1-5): GAGVSQSPRYKVAKRGQDVALRCDPISGHVSLFWYQQALGQGPEFLTYFQNEAQLDKSGLPSDRFFAERPEGSVSTLKIQRTQQEDSAVYLCASSFFGQGLSQPQHFGDGTRLSIL.

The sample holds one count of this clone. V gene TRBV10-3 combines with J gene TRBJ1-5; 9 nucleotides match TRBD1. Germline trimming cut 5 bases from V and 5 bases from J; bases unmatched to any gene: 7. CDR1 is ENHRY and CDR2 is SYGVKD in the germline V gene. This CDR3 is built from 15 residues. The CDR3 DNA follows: TGTGCCATCAGTAATTTACAGGGGGCGGATCAGCCCCAGCATTTT. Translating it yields CAISNLQGADQPQHF.

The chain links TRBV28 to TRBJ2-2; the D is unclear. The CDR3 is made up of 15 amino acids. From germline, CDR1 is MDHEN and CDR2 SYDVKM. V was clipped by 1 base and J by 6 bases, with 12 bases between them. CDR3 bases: TGTGCCAGCAGTTTATTATCCTACCGGGCCGGGGAGCTGTTTTTT. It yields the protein CASSLLSYRAGELFF.

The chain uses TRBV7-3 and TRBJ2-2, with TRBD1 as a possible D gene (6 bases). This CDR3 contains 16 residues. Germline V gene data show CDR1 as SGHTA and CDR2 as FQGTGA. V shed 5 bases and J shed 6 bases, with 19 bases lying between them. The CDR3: CASSGRDKGTPGELFF. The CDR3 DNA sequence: TGTGCCAGCAGCGGCCGGGACAAGGGGACACCCGGGGAGCTGTTTTTT.

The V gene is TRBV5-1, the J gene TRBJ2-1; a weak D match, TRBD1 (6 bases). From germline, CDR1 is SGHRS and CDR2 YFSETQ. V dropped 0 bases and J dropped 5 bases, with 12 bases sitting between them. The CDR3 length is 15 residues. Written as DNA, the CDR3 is TGCGCCAGCAGCTTGGCTGCAGGGGTCCACAATGAGCAGTTCTTC. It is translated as CASSLAAGVHNEQFF.

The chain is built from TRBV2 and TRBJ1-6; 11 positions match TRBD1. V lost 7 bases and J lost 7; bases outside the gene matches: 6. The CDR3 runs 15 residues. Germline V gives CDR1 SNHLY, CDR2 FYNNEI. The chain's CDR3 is CASTGQGAWNSPLHF. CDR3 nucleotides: TGTGCCAGCACCGGACAGGGGGCTTGGAATTCACCCCTCCACTTT.

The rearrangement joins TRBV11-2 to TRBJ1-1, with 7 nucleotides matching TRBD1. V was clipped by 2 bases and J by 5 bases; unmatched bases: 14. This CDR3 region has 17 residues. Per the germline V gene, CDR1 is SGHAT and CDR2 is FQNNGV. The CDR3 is CASSLIWGVQGRTEAFF. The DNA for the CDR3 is TGTGCCAGCAGCTTAATTTGGGGAGTACAGGGGAGGACTGAAGCTTTCTTT. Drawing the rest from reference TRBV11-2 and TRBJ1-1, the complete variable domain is EAGVAQSPRYKIIEKRQSVAFWCNPISGHATLYWYQQILGQGPKLLIQFQNNGVVDDSQLPKDRFSAERLKGVDSTLKIQPAKLEDSAVYLCASSLIWGVQGRTEAFFGQGTRLTVV.